This T cell receptor (beta chain) stems from a study of beta chain features in type 1 diabetes. Study observations and caveats: Equally in patients and controls, PCR might preferentially amplify shorter templates.

The study reverse transcribed the entire isolated RNA, so it sequenced expressed TCRB transcripts. Profiled with immunoSEQ multiplex PCR; TCRdb holds only in-frame clones, not every one. The repertoire holds around 500,000 clones, about an eighth seen once, with approximately 0.045% in the top ten. Germline V gene data show CDR1 as SEHNR and CDR2 as FQNEAQ (reference sequence). V was pared by 2 bases and J by 3 bases, with 7 bases between. The CDR3 consists of 14 residues. The authors sorted CD4+ naive, central memory, regulatory and stem cell-like memory cells via CD45RO/CCR7/CD25/CD127/CD95/CD27. In regard to this clone: Its antigen remains unidentified.

The sequencing sample was made of naive CD4+ T cells from blood. The origin of this receptor is a woman aged 18 to 35 in good health. The chain is built from TRBV7-9 and TRBJ2-2; D possibly corresponds to TRBD2 (5 bases). As DNA, the CDR3 is TGTGCCAGCAGCTTACAGGACTACACCGGGGAGCTGTTTTTT. It encodes CASSLQDYTGELFF. Based on the CDR3 plus reference TRBV7-9 and TRBJ2-2, the full variable domain is DTGVSQNPRHKITKRGQNVTFRCDPISEHNRLYWYRQTLGQGPEFLTYFQNEAQLEKSRLLSDRFSAERPKGSFSTLEIQRTEQGDSAMYLCASSLQDYTGELFFGEGSRLTVL.